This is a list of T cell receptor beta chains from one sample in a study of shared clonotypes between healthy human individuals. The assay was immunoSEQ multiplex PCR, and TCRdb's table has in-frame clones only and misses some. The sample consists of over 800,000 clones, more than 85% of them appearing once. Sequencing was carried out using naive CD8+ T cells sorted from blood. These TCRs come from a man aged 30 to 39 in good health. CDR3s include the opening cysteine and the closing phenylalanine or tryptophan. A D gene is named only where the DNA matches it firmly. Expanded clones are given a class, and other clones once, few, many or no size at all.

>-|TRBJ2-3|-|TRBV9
CASSGSEDTQYF
TGTGCCAGCAGCGGGAGTGAGGATACGCAGTATTTT
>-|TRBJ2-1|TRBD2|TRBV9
CASSVSTSGRQRSYNEQFF
TGTGCCAGCAGCGTGTCCACTAGCGGGAGGCAAAGGTCCTACAATGAGCAGTTCTTC
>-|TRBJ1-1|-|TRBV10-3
CAISEQTVMNTEAFF
TGTGCCATCAGTGAGCAGACCGTTATGAACACTGAAGCTTTCTTT
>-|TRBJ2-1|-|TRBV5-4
CASSLGAESSYNEQFF
TGTGCCAGCAGCTTGGGGGCGGAGAGCTCCTACAATGAGCAGTTCTTC
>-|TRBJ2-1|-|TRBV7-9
CASSLADNEQFF
TGTGCCAGCAGCTTAGCGGACAATGAGCAGTTCTTC
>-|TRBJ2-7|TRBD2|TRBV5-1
CASSLTSGYEQYF
TGCGCCAGCAGCTTGACTAGCGGGTACGAGCAGTACTTC
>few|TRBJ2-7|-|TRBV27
CASSFGRESYEQYF
TGTGCCAGCAGTTTTGGGCGGGAATCCTACGAGCAGTACTTC
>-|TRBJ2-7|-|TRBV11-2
CASSRPPGAEQYF
TGTGCCAGCAGCCGCCCTCCGGGGGCCGAGCAGTACTTC
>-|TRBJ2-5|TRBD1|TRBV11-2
CASSSTGVVGTQETQYF
TGTGCCAGCAGCTCTACAGGGGTCGTGGGGACCCAAGAGACCCAGTACTTC
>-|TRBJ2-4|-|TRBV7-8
CASSTGTLATFQYF
TGTGCCAGCAGCACCGGGACACTTGCCACCTTTCAGTACTTC
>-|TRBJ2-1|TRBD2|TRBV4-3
CASSQDGGSSYNEQFF
TGCGCCAGCAGCCAAGATGGCGGGAGCTCCTACAATGAGCAGTTCTTC
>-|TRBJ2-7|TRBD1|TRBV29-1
CSVLTGAAPYEQYF
TGCAGCGTGTTAACAGGGGCGGCCCCCTACGAGCAGTACTTC
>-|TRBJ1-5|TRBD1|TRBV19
CASSIGTGSNQPQHF
TGTGCCAGTAGCATCGGGACAGGCAGCAATCAGCCCCAGCATTTT
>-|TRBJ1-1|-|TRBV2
CASSDPGGRTEAFF
TGTGCCAGCAGTGACCCGGGGGGGCGGACTGAAGCTTTCTTT
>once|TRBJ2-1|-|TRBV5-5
CASSLEGAGNEQFF
TGTGCCAGCAGCTTGGAGGGAGCGGGCAATGAGCAGTTCTTC
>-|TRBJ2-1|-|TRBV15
CATSRVGTDNEQFF
TGTGCCACCAGCAGAGTCGGGACGGACAATGAGCAGTTCTTC
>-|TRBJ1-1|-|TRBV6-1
CASSGWPGVGTEAFF
TGTGCCAGCAGTGGGTGGCCCGGGGTCGGGACTGAAGCTTTCTTT
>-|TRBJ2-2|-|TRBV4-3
CASSQDPRGAANTGELFF
TGCGCCAGCAGCCAGGATCCCAGAGGAGCGGCAAACACCGGGGAGCTGTTTTTT
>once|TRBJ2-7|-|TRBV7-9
CASSSIDSYEQYF
TGTGCCAGCAGCTCCATCGACAGCTACGAGCAGTACTTC
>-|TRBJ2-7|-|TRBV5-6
CASNFGIGSPYEQYF
TGTGCCAGCAACTTTGGAATCGGATCTCCCTACGAGCAGTACTTC
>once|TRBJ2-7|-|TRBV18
CASSPAAEKGVQYF
TGTGCCAGCTCACCGGCGGCGGAAAAAGGGGTGCAGTACTTC
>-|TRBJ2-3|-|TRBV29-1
CSVGANTDTQYF
TGCAGCGTTGGAGCGAATACAGATACGCAGTATTTT
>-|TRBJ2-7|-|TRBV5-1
CASSSGGDEQYF
TGCGCCAGCAGTTCAGGGGGGGACGAGCAGTACTTC
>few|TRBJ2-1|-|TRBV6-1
CASRGAGPVDEQFF
TGTGCCAGCAGGGGGGCGGGTCCCGTGGATGAGCAGTTCTTC
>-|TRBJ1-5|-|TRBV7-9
CASSPGGGNQPQHF
TGTGCCAGCAGCCCTGGGGGGGGCAATCAGCCCCAGCATTTT
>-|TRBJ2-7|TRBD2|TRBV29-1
CSVETSGSPYEQYF
TGCAGCGTTGAAACTAGCGGATCACCCTACGAGCAGTACTTC
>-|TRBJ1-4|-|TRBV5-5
CASSLLSNEKLFF
TGTGCCAGCAGCCTGCTATCTAATGAAAAACTGTTTTTT
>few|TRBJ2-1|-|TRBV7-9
CASTADATYNEQFF
TGTGCCAGCACGGCCGACGCGACCTACAATGAGCAGTTCTTC
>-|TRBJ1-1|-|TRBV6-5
CASSSGRGNTEAFF
TGTGCCAGCAGTTCCGGACGGGGGAACACTGAAGCTTTCTTT
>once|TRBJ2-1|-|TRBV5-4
CASRDSTYNEQFF
TGTGCCAGCCGGGACTCAACGTACAATGAGCAGTTCTTC
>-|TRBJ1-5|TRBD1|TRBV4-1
CASSQAGTGINQPQHF
TGCGCCAGCAGCCAGGCCGGGACAGGGATCAATCAGCCCCAGCATTTT
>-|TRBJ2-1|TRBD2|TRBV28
CASSPILAGSNEQFF
TGTGCCAGCAGCCCCATTCTAGCGGGAAGCAATGAGCAGTTCTTC
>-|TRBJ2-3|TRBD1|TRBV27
CASSFPGTEQYF
TGTGCCAGCAGCTTTCCGGGGACAGAGCAGTATTTT
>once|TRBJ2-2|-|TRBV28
CASSPPSGELFF
TGTGCCAGCAGCCCCCCCTCCGGGGAGCTGTTTTTT
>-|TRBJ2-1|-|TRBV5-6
CASSRRTIEQFF
TGTGCCAGCAGCCGACGTACTATTGAGCAGTTCTTC
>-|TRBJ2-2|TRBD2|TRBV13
CASSRLRSGAYTGELFF
TGTGCCAGCAGCCGACTGAGGAGCGGGGCATACACCGGGGAGCTGTTTTTT
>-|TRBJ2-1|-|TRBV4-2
CASSSKDRLVIFEQFF
TGTGCCAGCAGCTCTAAAGACCGACTAGTTATATTTGAGCAGTTCTTC
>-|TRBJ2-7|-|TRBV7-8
CASSLGPGGEQYF
TGTGCCAGCAGCTTAGGCCCCGGAGGCGAGCAGTACTTC
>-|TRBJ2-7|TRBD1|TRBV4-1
CASSQEDRLGYEQYF
TGCGCCAGCAGCCAAGAGGACAGGCTTGGGTACGAGCAGTACTTC
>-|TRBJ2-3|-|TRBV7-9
CASSPRRDTQYF
TGTGCCAGCAGCCCCCGAAGGGATACGCAGTATTTT
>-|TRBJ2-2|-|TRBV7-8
CASSSMGVHGELFF
TGTGCCAGCAGCAGTATGGGTGTACACGGGGAGCTGTTTTTT
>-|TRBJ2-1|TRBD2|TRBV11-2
CASSLDPSGPYNEQFF
TGTGCCAGCAGCTTAGATCCTAGCGGGCCTTACAATGAGCAGTTCTTC
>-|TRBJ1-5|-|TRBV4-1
CASSQGPLGQPQHF
TGCGCCAGCAGCCAAGGGCCCTTGGGCCAGCCCCAGCATTTT
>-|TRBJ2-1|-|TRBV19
CASSIFGEGNEQFF
TGTGCCAGTAGTATATTTGGCGAGGGCAATGAGCAGTTCTTC
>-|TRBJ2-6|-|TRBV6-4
CASSDRDNSGANVLTF
TGTGCCAGCAGTGACCGGGACAACTCTGGGGCCAACGTCCTGACTTTC
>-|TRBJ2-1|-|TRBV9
CASSPSSDLRQFF
TGTGCCAGCAGCCCGTCTTCGGACCTACGGCAGTTCTTC
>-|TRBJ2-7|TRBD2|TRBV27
CASSQGLAGYEQYF
TGTGCCAGCAGCCAGGGACTAGCGGGGTACGAGCAGTACTTC
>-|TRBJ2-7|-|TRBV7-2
CASSSTGSYEQYF
TGTGCCAGCAGCTCTACAGGGAGTTACGAGCAGTACTTC
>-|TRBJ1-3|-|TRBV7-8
CASSLDSYSGNTIYF
TGTGCCAGCAGCTTAGACAGCTACTCTGGAAACACCATATATTTT
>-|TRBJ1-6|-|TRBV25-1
CATAAGTNSPLHF
TGTGCCACCGCGGCAGGGACTAATTCACCCCTCCACTTT
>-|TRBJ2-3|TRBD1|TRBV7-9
CASSPGTGVDTQYF
TGTGCCAGCAGCCCCGGGACAGGGGTAGATACGCAGTATTTT
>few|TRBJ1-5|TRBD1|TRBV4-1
CASSHTGVDQPQHF
TGCGCCAGCAGCCACACAGGGGTGGATCAGCCCCAGCATTTT
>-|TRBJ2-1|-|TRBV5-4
CASSLWESSYNEQFF
TGTGCCAGCAGCTTGTGGGAGTCCTCCTACAATGAGCAGTTCTTC
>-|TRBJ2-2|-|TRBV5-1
CASNSGYTGELFF
TGCGCCAGCAACTCGGGATACACCGGGGAGCTGTTTTTT
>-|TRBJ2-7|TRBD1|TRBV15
CATRTGGSYEQYF
TGTGCCACCAGGACAGGGGGCTCCTACGAGCAGTACTTC